Below, 21 T cell receptor beta chains from the same sample are listed, as sequenced in a study of OX40 agonist ivuxolimab in advanced cancers. TCRdb's table, derived via immunoSEQ multiplex PCR, lists solely in-frame clones and lacks some. The profile shows around 39,000 clones, about 81% of them singletons. The sequenced sample was CD4+ or CD8+ T cells sorted from blood, obtained in a trial of the OX40 agonist ivuxolimab. The receptors come from an adult with an advanced solid tumor such as melanoma, head and neck, liver or kidney cancer.

The chain recombines TRBV4-1 with TRBJ2-7, with D maybe TRBD2 (5 bases). The germline gives CDR1 MGHRA, CDR2 YSYEKL. The CDR3 is 15 residues long. Trimming stripped 4 bases from V and 2 bases from J, with 15 bases between. The CDR3 DNA reads TGCGCCAGCAGCCCGCGAGGGTTAGGCCCCTACGAGCAGTACTTC. This gives the protein CASSPRGLGPYEQYF.

The rearrangement links TRBV19 to TRBJ2-7; 7 bases line up with TRBD1. Germline values: CDR1 LNHDA, CDR2 SQIVND (reference sequence). V shed 5 bases and J 2 bases; nucleotides not matched to a gene: 3. CDR3 length: 13 amino acids. The CDR3 spells CASSAGGPYEQYF. CDR3 nucleotide sequence: TGTGCCAGTAGTGCAGGGGGTCCCTACGAGCAGTACTTC. The variable domain in full, with the rest retrieved from reference TRBV19 and TRBJ2-7, is DGGITQSPKYLFRKEGQNVTLSCEQNLNHDAMYWYRQDPGQGLRLIYYSQIVNDFQKGDIAEGYSVSREKKESFPLTVTSAQKNPTAFYLCASSAGGPYEQYFGPGTRLTVT.

The V and J genes are TRBV19 and TRBJ2-7; D ambiguous. The CDR3 is 14 amino acids. The germline gives CDR1 LNHDA, CDR2 SQIVND (reference sequence). Trimming shortened V by 1 base and J by 1 base, and 8 bases separated the two germline ends. CDR3 nucleotides: TGTGCCAGTAGTATAGGCCCCAGGTCCTACGAGCAGTACTTC. Translation: CASSIGPRSYEQYF.

This rearrangement joins TRBV21-1 to TRBJ2-4; the listed D gene, TRBD2, was not tested against the DNA. TRBV21-1 corresponds to a pseudogene. CDR3 length equals 12 residues. CDR3 bases: TGTGCCAGCAGCACACCGGGGGGGTTAGAGTACTTC. Translation gives CASSTPGGLEYF.

V is TRBV11-2 and J is TRBJ2-3; 8 bases are shared with TRBD2. In germline, CDR1 is SGHAT, CDR2 FQNNGV. The CDR3 covers 17 residues. V lost 6 bases and J lost 2; bases outside the gene matches: 13. The CDR3 nucleotides are TGTGCCAGCAGTCAGGGGAGGAGCGGGGGCCTCACAGATACGCAGTATTTT. Its protein product is CASSQGRSGGLTDTQYF.

The V gene is TRBV7-8, the J gene TRBJ1-2; 7 bases agree with TRBD1. Trimming removed 4 bases from V and 8 bases from J; junction bases left unmatched: 10. Germline V gene sequence: CDR1 SGHVS, CDR2 FQNEAQ. CDR3 length: 14 amino acids. The CDR3 protein is CASSSREGARGYTF. CDR3 bases: TGTGCCAGCAGCTCAAGGGAGGGGGCGCGAGGCTACACCTTC.

This clone was seen once. The gene calls are TRBV5-4 and TRBJ2-5, with 7 bases that match TRBD1. CDR1 and CDR2 from the germline V gene are SGHNT and YYREEE (reference sequence). Trimming removed 3 bases from V and 2 bases from J; junction bases left unmatched: 7. CDR3 length: 15 amino acids. The CDR3 DNA reads TGTGCCAGCAGCTCACGGACAGGCCAACAAGAGACCCAGTACTTC. This codes for CASSSRTGQQETQYF.

V and J are TRBV6-1 and TRBJ1-2; possible D gene TRBD1, 5 bases. Germline CDR1 is MNHNS and CDR2 is SASEGT. This CDR3 comprises 15 residues. V lost 4 bases and J lost 5, with 17 bases in between. The CDR3: CASSVGWESGYGYTF. The CDR3 nucleotides are TGTGCCAGCAGTGTTGGTTGGGAATCAGGGTATGGCTACACCTTC.

This chain uses TRBV29-1 with TRBJ2-1; D not resolved. Deletions cut 3 bases from V and 0 bases from J, with 9 bases between. Germline V gives CDR1 SQVTM, CDR2 ANQGSEA. The CDR3 runs 14 residues. The DNA of the CDR3 is TGCAGCGTTGAGTCGCAGAGCTCCTACAATGAGCAGTTCTTC. Translating it yields CSVESQSSYNEQFF.

The genes are TRBV5-8 and TRBJ2-1; D is unresolved. Germline CDR1 is SGHTS and CDR2 is YDEGEE. The CDR3 consists of 15 residues. V dropped 4 bases and J dropped 0 bases, with 11 bases sitting between them. CDR3 DNA sequence: TGTGCCAGCAGCCGCGGCGTCGTCTCCTACAATGAGCAGTTCTTC. The encoded protein is CASSRGVVSYNEQFF.

CDR3 protein: CASRPGVPGEQYF. The CDR3 coding sequence is TGTGCCAGCCGCCCCGGGGTCCCAGGCGAGCAGTACTTC. The chain carries TRBV28 and TRBJ2-7; weak D call: TRBD2 (5 bases). The CDR3 has 13 residues. The V end lost 8 bases, the J end lost 6 bases, and 17 bases lay between the germline ends. CDR1 and CDR2 (germline): MDHEN, SYDVKM.

J is TRBJ2-1 and V is TRBV11-2; perhaps TRBD2 as D (6 bases). CDR3 length equals 15 residues. Trimming took off 5 bases at V and 3 bases at J, with 14 bases between the two ends. CDR1 is SGHAT, CDR2 FQNNGV, per germline. CDR3 in amino acids: CASSPRDLNYNEQFF. CDR3 DNA sequence: TGTGCCAGCAGCCCCCGGGACTTAAACTACAATGAGCAGTTCTTC.

This clone has only a few counts. The chain combines TRBV4-2 with TRBJ2-5; the match to TRBD2 covers 13 bases. The junction had 0 bases not matched to a gene; V was cut back by 1 base and J by 4 bases. CDR1 and CDR2 (germline): LGHNA, YNFKEQ. The CDR3 is made up of 15 amino acids. This chain's CDR3 is CASSQGLAGGETQYF. Written as DNA, the CDR3 is TGTGCCAGCAGCCAAGGACTAGCGGGGGGAGAGACCCAGTACTTC.

The V and J genes are TRBV7-3 and TRBJ2-1, with TRBD1 matching over 9 bases. J gave up 2 bases and V 5 bases, and 4 bases lay outside the gene matches. CDR1 and CDR2 from the germline V gene are SGHTA and FQGTGA. This CDR3 has 15 residues. The CDR3 nucleotides read TGTGCCAGCAGCACCGGGACAGGGACCTACAATGAGCAGTTCTTC. This gives the protein CASSTGTGTYNEQFF.

The rearrangement links TRBV5-4 to TRBJ2-1; 8 bases agree with TRBD2. CDR3 size: 14 residues. The V and J ends lost 4 bases and 3 bases, in that order; junction bases with no gene match: 3. Germline V gene lookup returns CDR1 SGHNT and CDR2 YYREEE (reference sequence). In DNA form, the CDR3 reads TGTGCCAGCAGCCGGGGACTAGACTACAATGAGCAGTTCTTC. Translated, it gives CASSRGLDYNEQFF.

This clone appeared a few times. The gene calls are TRBV30 and TRBJ1-1; D is uncertain. V gave up 0 bases and J gave up 7 bases, with 9 bases separating them. This CDR3 has 12 amino acids. The germline gives CDR1 GTSNPN, CDR2 SVGIG (reference sequence). As DNA, the CDR3 is TGTGCCTGGAGTGTACAAGGATTTGAAGCTTTCTTT. Its translation is CAWSVQGFEAFF.

The chain is built from TRBV6-5 and TRBJ1-4; TRBD1 matches at 9 bases. V gave up 6 bases and J gave up 7 bases; unmatched junction bases: 6. The CDR3 spans 14 residues. The germline V gene has CDR1 MNHEY and CDR2 SVGAGI. The CDR3 protein is CASSFRDRAEKLFF. CDR3 DNA sequence: TGTGCCAGCAGCTTCCGGGACAGGGCTGAAAAACTGTTTTTT.

V and J are TRBV2 and TRBJ1-5; D may be TRBD1 (5 bases). The CDR3 loop spans 15 amino acids. The ends were cut back, 6 bases at V and 0 bases at J, with 12 bases in the middle. Germline assignment: CDR1 SNHLY and CDR2 FYNNEI. This CDR3 is CASRERGTSNQPQHF. CDR3 DNA sequence: TGTGCCAGCAGGGAGCGGGGGACTAGCAATCAGCCCCAGCATTTT. Variable domain in full (rest from reference TRBV2 and TRBJ1-5): EPEVTQTPSHQVTQMGQEVILRCVPISNHLYFYWYRQILGQKVEFLVSFYNNEISEKSEIFDDQFSVERPDGSNFTLKIRSTKLEDSAMYFCASRERGTSNQPQHFGDGTRLSIL.

This clone has just a few counts. The gene calls are TRBV7-2 and TRBJ2-7; TRBD2 matches 10 bases. Unmatched junction bases numbered 2, after V lost 5 bases and J lost 4 bases. Germline V CDR1 and CDR2: SGHTA, FQGNSA. The CDR3 is 13 residues long. The CDR3 here is CASSRTSGYEQYF. CDR3 nucleotide sequence: TGTGCCAGCAGCCGGACTAGCGGATACGAGCAGTACTTC.

The rearrangement joins TRBV5-6 to TRBJ1-2; TRBD1 matches 7 bases. The germline CDR1 and CDR2 sequences are SGHDT and YYEEEE. Trimming removed 0 bases from V and 7 bases from J; junction bases left unmatched: 3. The length of the CDR3 is 13 residues. Here the CDR3 DNA reads TGTGCCAGCAGCTTGGACAGGGGCGGTGGCTACACCTTC. This translates into CASSLDRGGGYTF.

The genes are TRBV5-5 and TRBJ2-2, with TRBD1 identical over 8 bases. Trimming cost V 0 bases and J 5 bases; bases outside gene matches: 0. The CDR3 loop spans 14 amino acids. The V gene's germline CDR1 is SGHKS and CDR2 YYEKEE (reference sequence). The CDR3 DNA reads TGTGCCAGCAGCTTGGGGACAGGGACCGGGGAGCTGTTTTTT. It codes for CASSLGTGTGELFF.